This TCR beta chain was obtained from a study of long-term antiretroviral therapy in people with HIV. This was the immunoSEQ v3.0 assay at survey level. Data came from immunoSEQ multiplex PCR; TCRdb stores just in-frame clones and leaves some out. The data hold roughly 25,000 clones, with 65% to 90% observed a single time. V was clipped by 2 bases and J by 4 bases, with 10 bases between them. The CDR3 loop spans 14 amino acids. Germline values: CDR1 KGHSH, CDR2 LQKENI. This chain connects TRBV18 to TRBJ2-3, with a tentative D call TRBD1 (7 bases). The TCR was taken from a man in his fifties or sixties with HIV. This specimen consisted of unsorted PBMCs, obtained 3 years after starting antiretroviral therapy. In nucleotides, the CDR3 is TGTGCCAGCTCACCAAGCAGGGGGGCAGATACGCAGTATTTT. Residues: CASSPSRGADTQYF.